The 4 T cell receptor beta chains in this list originate from one sample, sequenced in a study of blood T cell repertoires in COVID-19. Measured with immunoSEQ multiplex PCR; TCRdb has only the in-frame clones, and not every one. The sample contains about 330,000 clones, more than 70% of which appear only once. Sequenced: peripheral blood. The origin of the receptors is a man aged 18 to 35 who had recovered from COVID-19.

On this clone itself: At one of its ends the junction is not consistent with the germline gene, which may arise from a read error. This rearrangement joins TRBV9 to TRBJ2-7; 10 bases agree with TRBD1. The length of the CDR3 is 14 residues. Germline V gene sequence: CDR1 SGDLS, CDR2 YYNGEE. The CDR3 sequence: CASSVQSGQGPSIF. DNA for the CDR3: TGTGCCAGCAGCGTACAATCGGGACAGGGGCCTTCAATCTTC.

The chain is built from TRBV5-6 and TRBJ1-1; 9 bases align to TRBD1. Germline-derived CDR1 and CDR2 are SGHDT and YYEEEE. V shed 5 bases, J shed 5 bases, and the junction held 7 bases outside the gene matches. This CDR3 has 14 amino acids. Written as DNA, the CDR3 is TGTGCCAGCAGGCCGGGACAGGGATGGACTGAAGCTTTCTTT. Translated, it gives CASRPGQGWTEAFF.

This chain links TRBV5-1 with TRBJ2-5; a possible D gene is TRBD1 (6 bases). V was cut by 4 bases and J by 2 bases, with 9 bases left in between. Germline V gene data show CDR1 as SGHRS and CDR2 as YFSETQ. The CDR3 length is 13 residues. The CDR3 region is CASSPQGQETQYF. The CDR3 DNA is TGCGCCAGCAGCCCCCAGGGGCAAGAGACCCAGTACTTC.

V and J are TRBV9 and TRBJ2-1; TRBD2 is a possible D gene (6 bases). Trimming stripped 4 bases from V and 0 bases from J, with 17 bases between. The CDR3 has 17 amino acids. The germline V gene has CDR1 SGDLS and CDR2 YYNGEE. The CDR3 is CASSQVGDLSSYNEQFF. CDR3 DNA: TGTGCCAGCAGCCAAGTCGGGGACTTAAGCTCCTACAATGAGCAGTTCTTC. Combining the CDR3 with reference TRBV9 and TRBJ2-1 gives the whole variable domain DSGVTQTPKHLITATGQRVTLRCSPRSGDLSVYWYQQSLDQGLQFLIQYYNGEERAKGNILERFSAQQFPDLHSELNLSSLELGDSALYFCASSQVGDLSSYNEQFFGPGTRLTVL.